The 3 T cell receptor beta chains presented below share a single source sample, sequenced in a study of blood T cell repertoires in COVID-19. Clones were read by immunoSEQ multiplex PCR, and TCRdb kept only the in-frame ones, dropping some. The data hold 65,000 to 90,000 clones, with around three quarters observed a single time. Input material: peripheral blood. Receptor source: a man between 60 and 70 years old with active or convalescent COVID-19.

This chain links TRBV7-3 with TRBJ1-1; no clear D. The CDR3 is made up of 13 amino acids. CDR1 and CDR2 (germline): SGHTA, FQGTGA. Trimming removed 2 bases at V and 3 bases at J, with 7 bases between. CDR3 coding DNA: TGTGCCAGCAGCTTACAGGTCGACACTGAAGCTTTCTTT. This gives the protein CASSLQVDTEAFF.

The rearrangement joins TRBV2 to TRBJ2-7; 9 bases fit TRBD1. The trim removed 11 bases at V and 5 bases at J, leaving 7 bases unmatched. CDR3 length equals 12 residues. Looked up from germline, CDR1 is SNHLY and CDR2 is FYNNEI. CDR3 coding DNA: TGTGCCGGACAGGGGCTAGAAAACGAGCAGTACTTC. This gives the protein CAGQGLENEQYF.

The chain combines TRBV20-1 with TRBJ1-1; D is perhaps TRBD1 (5 bases). The CDR3 sequence is 12 residues long. Trimming shortened V by 3 bases and J by 4 bases, and 9 bases separated the two germline ends. Germline V gene lookup returns CDR1 DFQATT and CDR2 SNEGSKA (reference sequence). The CDR3 region has the DNA TGCAGTGCTAGTGGCAGGGCCACTGAAGCTTTCTTT. Translated, it gives CSASGRATEAFF.